These 14 T cell receptor beta chains were all obtained from the same sample, sequenced in a study of blood T cell repertoires in COVID-19. The protocol was immunoSEQ multiplex PCR, while the TCRdb copy is restricted to in-frame clones and leaves out a portion. Of about 280,000 clones listed, approximately 85% are singletons. The sequenced sample was peripheral blood. The source is a man aged 45-65 years with active or convalescent COVID-19.

The chain has TRBV19 and TRBJ1-3; TRBD1 aligns across 7 bases. Losses at the gene ends were 9 bases for V and 0 bases for J; bases not matched to a gene: 5. The V gene's germline CDR1 is LNHDA and CDR2 SQIVND (reference sequence). The CDR3 spans 14 residues. The CDR3 DNA reads as TGTGCCAGCAGGGGACAGTTCTCTGGAAACACCATATATTTT. As protein: CASRGQFSGNTIYF.

This chain joins TRBV6-5 and TRBJ1-6; the D gene is possibly TRBD1 (6 bases). V was shortened by 5 bases and J by 10 bases, with 15 bases between the two germline ends. The CDR3 is 14 residues long. Germline V lookup: CDR1 MNHEY, CDR2 SVGAGI. CDR3: CASSRTESRSPLHF. The CDR3 DNA follows: TGTGCCAGCAGTCGGACAGAGAGTAGGTCACCCCTCCACTTT.

V usage is TRBV28 and J usage is TRBJ1-2; D not resolved. From germline, CDR1 is MDHEN and CDR2 SYDVKM. The CDR3 runs 14 residues. The V gene lost 5 bases and the J gene lost 2 bases, with 12 bases spanning the gap. In nucleotides, the CDR3 is TGTGCCAGCAGTCCCCTGGGAGAAAACTATGGCTACACCTTC. Encoded protein: CASSPLGENYGYTF.

The V gene is TRBV19, the J gene TRBJ2-1; 9 bases fit TRBD2. This CDR3 spans 15 amino acids. Per the germline V gene, CDR1 is LNHDA and CDR2 is SQIVND (reference sequence). After removal of 3 bases from V and 7 bases from J, the junction contained 7 bases not matched to a gene. CDR3 nucleotide sequence: TGTGCCAGTAGTATCTTTAGCGGGAGATTAAATGAGCAGTTCTTC. Its translation is CASSIFSGRLNEQFF.

Only a few counts were recorded for this clone. This chain uses TRBV5-1 with TRBJ1-2, with D possibly TRBD1 on 6 matching bases. The germline gives CDR1 SGHRS, CDR2 YFSETQ. The germline V and J ends were trimmed by 4 bases and 8 bases, with 18 bases remaining between them. The CDR3 has 14 amino acids. The CDR3, as DNA: TGCGCCAGCAGCCGGGACACGTCTATCGGGGGCTACACCTTC. The encoded protein is CASSRDTSIGGYTF.

The chain carries TRBV28 and TRBJ2-1, with 7 bases aligning to TRBD1. J was trimmed by 11 bases and V by 6 bases; bases with no gene match: 10. Germline CDR1 MDHEN, CDR2 SYDVKM. There are 13 residues in the CDR3. The chain's CDR3 is CASRDDRALKQFF. The CDR3 DNA reads as TGTGCCAGCAGGGACGACAGGGCATTAAAGCAGTTCTTC.

This clone came up many times. The chain links TRBV19 to TRBJ1-2; maybe TRBD1 (6 bases). V was shortened by 9 bases and J by 4 bases, with 18 bases between the two germline ends. CDR3 size: 14 residues. Germline CDR1 is LNHDA and CDR2 is SQIVND (reference sequence). CDR3 amino acids: CASVPPGRGYGYTF. The CDR3 DNA reads TGTGCCAGCGTTCCACCGGGCAGGGGCTATGGCTACACCTTC. Full variable domain (outside the CDR3, taken from reference TRBV19 and TRBJ1-2): DGGITQSPKYLFRKEGQNVTLSCEQNLNHDAMYWYRQDPGQGLRLIYYSQIVNDFQKGDIAEGYSVSREKKESFPLTVTSAQKNPTAFYLCASVPPGRGYGYTFGSGTRLTVV.

The chain links TRBV7-9 to TRBJ1-1; D gene uncertain. CDR3 length equals 11 residues. Trimming removed 2 bases at V and 10 bases at J, with 8 bases between. Germline loops: CDR1 SEHNR, CDR2 FQNEAQ (reference sequence). In DNA form, the CDR3 reads TGTGCCAGCAGCTTACGGGTGCGAGCTTTCTTT. It is translated as CASSLRVRAFF.

The table lists this clone with a count of one. This chain links TRBV15 with TRBJ2-2; TRBD2 aligns across 8 bases. The CDR3 is made up of 13 amino acids. Germline lookup yields CDR1 LNHNV and CDR2 YYDKDF (reference sequence). Losses at the gene ends were 11 bases for V and 5 bases for J; bases not matched to a gene: 7. CDR3: CASSGGWTGELFF. The CDR3 DNA sequence: TGTGCCTCTTCGGGAGGGTGGACCGGGGAGCTGTTTTTT.

V is TRBV30 and J is TRBJ1-3, with 11 bases aligning to TRBD1. Germline values: CDR1 GTSNPN, CDR2 SVGIG (reference sequence). This CDR3 is 14 amino acids long. Germline trimming cut 5 bases from V and 0 bases from J; bases unmatched to any gene: 0. The CDR3 coding sequence is TGTGCCTGGGGGACAGGGGGCTCTGGAAACACCATATATTTT. It encodes CAWGTGGSGNTIYF.

In its sample, this clone was seen a few times. The chain uses TRBV2 and TRBJ1-2, with D possibly being TRBD1 (5 bases). Trimming removed 4 bases at V and 4 bases at J, with 10 bases between. This CDR3 has 13 residues. Germline V gene lookup returns CDR1 SNHLY and CDR2 FYNNEI. DNA of the CDR3: TGTGCCAGCAGTGGACAGTCCGTCTATGGCTACACCTTC. Translated: CASSGQSVYGYTF. The whole variable domain, filled in from reference TRBV2 and TRBJ1-2, reads EPEVTQTPSHQVTQMGQEVILRCVPISNHLYFYWYRQILGQKVEFLVSFYNNEISEKSEIFDDQFSVERPDGSNFTLKIRSTKLEDSAMYFCASSGQSVYGYTFGSGTRLTVV.

The V and J genes are TRBV27 and TRBJ1-2; a weak D match, TRBD1 (5 bases). Trimming cost V 7 bases and J 5 bases, with 20 bases left between them. The CDR3 has 15 residues. Germline V gives CDR1 MNHEY, CDR2 SMNVEV (reference sequence). This chain's CDR3 is CASKGLSGAPYGYTF. CDR3 nucleotides: TGTGCCAGCAAGGGTTTAAGCGGGGCCCCTTATGGCTACACCTTC.

The chain joins TRBV7-9 to TRBJ2-7; D not certain. Germline V gives CDR1 SEHNR, CDR2 FQNEAQ (reference sequence). V gave up 4 bases and J gave up 3 bases, with 7 bases separating them. CDR3 length equals 12 residues. CDR3 DNA sequence: TGTGCCAGCAGCTCCTCGGGCTACGAGCAGTACTTC. This encodes CASSSSGYEQYF.

The chain joins TRBV18 to TRBJ1-3; D is undetermined. CDR3 size: 14 residues. V lost 2 bases to trimming and J lost 4 bases, with 9 bases between them. Per the germline V gene, CDR1 is KGHSH and CDR2 is LQKENI. This chain's CDR3 is CASSPEVRGNTIYF. The CDR3 DNA is TGTGCCAGCTCACCAGAAGTCCGGGGAAACACCATATATTTT.